These 18 T cell receptor beta chains were sequenced from one sample in a study of blood T cell repertoires in COVID-19. The method was immunoSEQ multiplex PCR; TCRdb's version includes in-frame clones alone and lacks a portion of them. The table has 400,000 to 450,000 clones, roughly nine tenths seen once. The sequenced sample consisted of PBMCs or T cells enriched from blood (not recorded which). The receptors were gathered from a young man who had recovered from COVID-19.

This clone has only a few counts. The genes are TRBV3-1 (or the pseudogene TRBV3-2) and TRBJ1-5; D is unclear. Looked up from germline, CDR1 is LGHDT and CDR2 is YNNKEL (reference sequence). V was trimmed by 2 bases and J by 1 base, leaving 9 bases between them. The CDR3 runs 15 residues. This CDR3 reads CASSQTSQSNQPQHF. The CDR3 nucleotides read TGTGCCAGCAGCCAAACGTCACAGAGCAATCAGCCCCAGCATTTT.

This sequence joins TRBV28 and TRBJ2-3, with D maybe TRBD2 (5 bases). The germline CDR1 and CDR2 sequences are MDHEN and SYDVKM. The V gene lost 3 bases and the J gene lost 4 bases, with 14 bases spanning the gap. This CDR3 has 15 amino acids. In nucleotides, the CDR3 is TGTGCCAGCAGTTTCGTCGGAGGAGGAGCAGATACGCAGTATTTT. Translating it yields CASSFVGGGADTQYF.

This clone appeared a single time. This rearrangement joins TRBV12-3 or TRBV12-4 to TRBJ1-5; D is unclear. The CDR3 is 13 amino acids. The germline V and J ends were trimmed by 3 bases and 4 bases, with 7 bases remaining between them. In DNA, the CDR3 is TGTGCCAGCAGTTTCTTTCGGAATCAGCCCCAGCATTTT. The encoded protein is CASSFFRNQPQHF.

The rearrangement links TRBV7-2 to TRBJ2-1; 14 bases match TRBD2. Germline trimming cut 1 base from V and 8 bases from J; bases unmatched to any gene: 4. Germline assignment: CDR1 SGHTA and CDR2 FQGNSA. The CDR3 length is 16 residues. The CDR3 protein is CASSLGLAGGEHEQFF. Written as DNA, the CDR3 is TGTGCCAGCAGCTTAGGACTAGCGGGAGGGGAACATGAGCAGTTCTTC.

This chain links TRBV20-1 with TRBJ2-7; D call uncertain. This CDR3 contains 12 residues. The V end lost 3 bases, the J end lost 5 bases, and 11 bases lay between the germline ends. CDR1 and CDR2 from the germline V gene are DFQATT and SNEGSKA (reference sequence). CDR3 sequence reads: CSASVGTNEQYF. CDR3 bases: TGCAGTGCTAGTGTGGGCACGAACGAGCAGTACTTC.

The rearrangement links TRBV2 to TRBJ1-4, with unresolved D. With 6 bases removed from V and 7 bases from J, the gap between germline ends came to 12 bases. This CDR3 has 13 amino acids. The germline CDR1 and CDR2 sequences are SNHLY and FYNNEI. CDR3 nucleotide sequence: TGTGCCAGCAGGCAGGCTTCGGCTGAAAAACTGTTTTTT. Amino acid sequence: CASRQASAEKLFF.

The table lists this clone with a count of one. V usage is TRBV3-1 (or the pseudogene TRBV3-2) and J usage is TRBJ2-1; possible D gene TRBD1, 6 bases. Trimming stripped 4 bases from V and 7 bases from J, with 14 bases between. This CDR3 spans 14 amino acids. Germline values: CDR1 LGHDT, CDR2 YNNKEL (reference sequence). CDR3 sequence: CASSLRGTFNEQFF. CDR3 bases: TGTGCCAGCAGCCTTCGTGGGACATTTAATGAGCAGTTCTTC.

This chain links TRBV5-1 with TRBJ2-2; D possibly corresponds to TRBD1 (5 bases). V was trimmed by 1 base and J by 0 bases, leaving 10 bases between them. The CDR3 covers 16 residues. Germline loops: CDR1 SGHRS, CDR2 YFSETQ. CDR3 loop: CASSLFRTTNTGELFF. Written as DNA, the CDR3 is TGCGCCAGCAGCTTGTTTCGGACAACGAACACCGGGGAGCTGTTTTTT.

J is TRBJ1-2 and V is TRBV24-1; TRBD1 matches at 8 bases. After removal of 2 bases from V and 7 bases from J, the junction contained 5 bases not matched to a gene. The CDR3 has 14 amino acids. The V gene's germline CDR1 is KGHDR and CDR2 SFDVKD. CDR3 amino acids: CATSDSTGVVGYTF. In DNA, the CDR3 is TGTGCCACCAGTGATTCGACAGGGGTCGTTGGCTACACCTTC.

The chain has TRBV29-1 and TRBJ2-7, with 7 bases identical to TRBD2. Germline lookup yields CDR1 SQVTM and CDR2 ANQGSEA. The CDR3 spans 15 residues. J was trimmed by 5 bases and V by 2 bases; bases with no gene match: 12. CDR3 sequence: CSVESPGERGNEQYF. In DNA form, the CDR3 reads TGCAGCGTTGAATCACCGGGGGAGCGGGGAAACGAGCAGTACTTC.

V is TRBV16 and J is TRBJ1-5, with TRBD1 as a possible D gene (6 bases). Germline V CDR1 and CDR2: KGHSY, FQNENV. CDR3 length: 16 amino acids. The germline V and J ends were trimmed by 0 bases and 0 bases, with 9 bases remaining between them. CDR3 coding DNA: TGTGCCAGCAGCCAATCGGGGACAAATAGCAATCAGCCCCAGCATTTT. Translating gives CASSQSGTNSNQPQHF.

V and J are TRBV5-4 and TRBJ1-4, with a possible D match to TRBD1 (5 bases). CDR1 is SGHNT and CDR2 is YYREEE in the germline V gene (reference sequence). This CDR3 region has 13 residues. Trimming cost V 7 bases and J 3 bases, with 10 bases left between them. The CDR3 reads CASSGRANEKLFF. CDR3 nucleotide sequence: TGTGCCAGCTCAGGGAGGGCTAATGAAAAACTGTTTTTT.

The J gene is TRBJ2-5, the V gene TRBV20-1; the match to TRBD1 covers 7 bases. V gave up 3 bases and J gave up 0 bases; unmatched junction bases: 4. This CDR3 has 14 amino acids. Looked up from germline, CDR1 is DFQATT and CDR2 is SNEGSKA (reference sequence). CDR3 region: CSASPTGDQETQYF. The CDR3, as DNA: TGCAGTGCTAGTCCCACAGGGGACCAAGAGACCCAGTACTTC.

The chain carries TRBV6-6 and TRBJ1-2, with 8 bases aligning to TRBD1. The CDR3 spans 13 residues. Germline V gene data show CDR1 as MNHNY and CDR2 as SVGAGI (reference sequence). J gave up 7 bases and V 5 bases, and 6 bases lay outside the gene matches. CDR3 coding DNA: TGTGCCAGCAGTCTGACAGGGGTCTTTGGCTACACCTTC. It specifies CASSLTGVFGYTF.

The chain is built from TRBV5-1 and TRBJ2-2; D is ambiguous. Trimming took off 6 bases at V and 3 bases at J, with 3 bases between the two ends. The CDR3 has 11 residues. The germline gives CDR1 SGHRS, CDR2 YFSETQ. The CDR3 region is CASTYTGELFF. In nucleotides, the CDR3 is TGCGCCAGCACCTACACCGGGGAGCTGTTTTTT.

The chain recombines TRBV18 with TRBJ1-3; no clear D. The CDR3 length is 14 residues. Between the trimmed V and J ends, which lost 6 bases and 2 bases, there was a span of 11 bases. CDR1 and CDR2 from the germline V gene are KGHSH and LQKENI. In DNA form, the CDR3 reads TGTGCCAGCTCCGCCGGGGAACCTGGAAACACCATATATTTT. Translating it yields CASSAGEPGNTIYF. Full variable domain (rest looked up from reference TRBV18 and TRBJ1-3): NAGVMQNPRHLVRRRGQEARLRCSPMKGHSHVYWYRQLPEEGLKFMVYLQKENIIDESGMPKERFSAEFPKEGPSILRIQQVVRGDSAAYFCASSAGEPGNTIYFGEGSWLTVV.

In this sample, this clone turned up once. The chain recombines TRBV7-2 with TRBJ1-4, with D uncertain. The ends were cut back, 2 bases at V and 0 bases at J, with 7 bases in the middle. The CDR3 runs 15 residues. Germline CDR1 is SGHTA and CDR2 is FQGNSA. CDR3 residues: CASSLPGATNEKLFF. For the CDR3, the DNA is TGTGCCAGCAGCTTACCGGGTGCAACTAATGAAAAACTGTTTTTT.

This chain connects TRBV7-9 to TRBJ2-1; TRBD2 aligns across 15 bases. This CDR3 contains 14 residues. Looked up from germline, CDR1 is SEHNR and CDR2 is FQNEAQ (reference sequence). V trimming: 6 bases; J trimming: 12 bases; junction bases outside the gene matches: 6. The CDR3 region has the DNA TGTGCCAGCAGTGGGGGACTAGCGGGAGGACCGCAGTTCTTC. Its translation is CASSGGLAGGPQFF.